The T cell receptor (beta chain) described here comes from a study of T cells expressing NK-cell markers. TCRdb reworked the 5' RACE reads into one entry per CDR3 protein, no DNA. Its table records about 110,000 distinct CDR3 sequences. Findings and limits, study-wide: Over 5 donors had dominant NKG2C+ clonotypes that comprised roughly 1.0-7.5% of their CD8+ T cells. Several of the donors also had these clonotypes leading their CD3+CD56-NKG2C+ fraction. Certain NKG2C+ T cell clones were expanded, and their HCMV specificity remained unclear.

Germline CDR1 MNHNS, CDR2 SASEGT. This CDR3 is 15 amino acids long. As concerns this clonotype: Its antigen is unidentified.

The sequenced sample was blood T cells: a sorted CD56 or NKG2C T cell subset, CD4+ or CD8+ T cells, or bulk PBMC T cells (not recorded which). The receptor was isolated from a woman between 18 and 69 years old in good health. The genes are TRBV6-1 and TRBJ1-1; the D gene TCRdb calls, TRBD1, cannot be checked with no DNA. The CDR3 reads CASSESPGGITEAFF.